This T cell receptor (beta chain) originates from a study of blood T cell repertoires in COVID-19. The overall study: Samples of COVID-19 (acute and convalescent) were obtained from the United States, Italy and Spain.

This CDR3 has 15 residues. Germline V gene sequence: CDR1 LGHNA, CDR2 YNFKEQ. With 4 bases clipped from V and 3 bases from J, the junction kept 8 bases outside the gene matches. The repertoire was sequenced with immunoSEQ multiplex PCR; TCRdb's copy has only in-frame clones and lacks some. Among about 120,000 clones listed, roughly 81% were seen once. The TCR comes from a human donor in a cohort sampled during active COVID-19. Sequences were obtained from peripheral blood. The gene calls are TRBV4-2 and TRBJ2-5, with 7 nucleotides matching TRBD1. The CDR3 bases are TGTGCCAGCAGCCGAATACAGGGGTTGGAAGAGACCCAGTACTTC. Translated, it gives CASSRIQGLEETQYF.